This TCR beta chain was identified in a study of blood T cell repertoires in COVID-19. The V end was cut by 4 bases, the J end by 3 bases, with 16 bases between. Per the germline V gene, CDR1 is MNHEY and CDR2 is SMNVEV (reference sequence). The CDR3 is made up of 15 amino acids. Produced via immunoSEQ multiplex PCR; TCRdb's table is partial and in-frame only. The data hold 120,000 or so clones, with 70% to 90% observed a single time. The chain uses TRBV27 and TRBJ2-7, with unresolved D. Sequencing was performed on peripheral blood. The sequence derives from a man aged 40-50 years with acute or convalescent COVID-19. The CDR3 bases are TGTGCCAGCAGTTCTGGTGTAACCACTAACTACGAGCAGTACTTC. This translates into CASSSGVTTNYEQYF.